What follows are 21 T cell receptor beta chains derived from one specimen sequenced in a study of blood T cell repertoires in COVID-19. The data were produced by immunoSEQ multiplex PCR, yet TCRdb's version contains in-frame clones alone and is incomplete. The table has roughly 170,000 clones, 86% seen once. The specimen was peripheral blood. The receptor set was obtained from a man in his 70s with active or convalescent COVID-19.

The chain is built from TRBV5-6 and TRBJ1-5; D unclear. CDR1 and CDR2 (germline): SGHDT, YYEEEE. The CDR3 is made up of 15 amino acids. With 4 bases removed from V and 7 bases from J, the gap between germline ends came to 18 bases. CDR3 region: CASSNWVGGLQPQHF. The CDR3 DNA is TGTGCCAGCAGCAATTGGGTGGGCGGGTTGCAGCCCCAGCATTTT.

V and J are TRBV18 and TRBJ1-2; D possibly corresponds to TRBD1 (5 bases). Germline V CDR1 and CDR2: KGHSH, LQKENI. V shed 3 bases and J shed 2 bases, with 13 bases lying between them. This CDR3 contains 15 residues. In nucleotides, the CDR3 is TGTGCCAGCTCACCTATCCAGGGTCGGAACTATGGCTACACCTTC. Protein sequence: CASSPIQGRNYGYTF.

The chain couples TRBV18 to TRBJ1-2; 7 bases are a match to TRBD1. CDR1 is KGHSH and CDR2 is LQKENI in the germline V gene. This CDR3 contains 13 residues. V dropped 3 bases and J dropped 4; count of bases not matched to a gene: 2. The CDR3 DNA follows: TGTGCCAGCTCACCCCGGGACAGCTATGGCTACACCTTC. Its translation: CASSPRDSYGYTF. The full variable domain, rest sourced from reference TRBV18 and TRBJ1-2, is NAGVMQNPRHLVRRRGQEARLRCSPMKGHSHVYWYRQLPEEGLKFMVYLQKENIIDESGMPKERFSAEFPKEGPSILRIQQVVRGDSAAYFCASSPRDSYGYTFGSGTRLTVV.

The V and J genes are TRBV2 and TRBJ2-6, with D possibly being TRBD1 (5 bases). Looked up from germline, CDR1 is SNHLY and CDR2 is FYNNEI. The CDR3 contains 16 residues. V was cut by 5 bases and J by 4 bases, with 15 bases left in between. CDR3 sequence: CASSITWGAGANVLTF. The CDR3 DNA reads as TGTGCCAGCAGTATAACGTGGGGCGCCGGGGCCAACGTCCTGACTTTC.

This chain uses TRBV6-1 with TRBJ1-3, with D tentatively TRBD1 (6 bases). This CDR3 has 17 amino acids. Per germline, CDR1 MNHNS and CDR2 SASEGT. V shed 2 bases and J shed 2 bases, with 16 bases lying between them. CDR3 residues: CASSERGTGTTGNTIYF. DNA of the CDR3: TGTGCCAGCAGTGAAAGGGGAACAGGGACTACTGGAAACACCATATATTTT.

V is TRBV9 and J is TRBJ1-1; D is undetermined. The CDR3 totals 15 residues. V was shortened by 4 bases and J by 4 bases, with 17 bases between the two germline ends. Germline V gene sequence: CDR1 SGDLS, CDR2 YYNGEE. CDR3 nucleotide sequence: TGTGCCAGCAGCATAGATGGGAGGTTTGGCACTGAAGCTTTCTTT. This codes for CASSIDGRFGTEAFF. Based on the CDR3 plus reference TRBV9 and TRBJ1-1, the full variable domain is DSGVTQTPKHLITATGQRVTLRCSPRSGDLSVYWYQQSLDQGLQFLIQYYNGEERAKGNILERFSAQQFPDLHSELNLSSLELGDSALYFCASSIDGRFGTEAFFGQGTRLTVV.

The chain has TRBV2 and TRBJ1-5; the D gene is possibly TRBD1 (5 bases). V lost 2 bases and J lost 0, with 14 bases in between. This CDR3 is built from 17 residues. Germline CDR1 is SNHLY and CDR2 is FYNNEI. The CDR3 loop reads CASSEPTASYSNQPQHF. Written as DNA, the CDR3 is TGTGCCAGCAGTGAACCGACAGCCAGCTATAGCAATCAGCCCCAGCATTTT.

This rearrangement joins TRBV27 to TRBJ2-3, with 9 bases matching TRBD2. The trim removed 2 bases at V and 0 bases at J, leaving 6 bases unmatched. The CDR3 runs to 17 residues. Germline CDR1 and CDR2: MNHEY and SMNVEV (reference sequence). The CDR3 sequence is CASSLVAGVLSTDTQYF. The CDR3 DNA is TGTGCCAGCAGTTTAGTAGCGGGGGTTCTTAGCACAGATACGCAGTATTTT.

Here the CDR3 reads CASSSDLDRAEQYF. The CDR3, as DNA: TGCGCCAGCAGCTCCGACTTAGACAGGGCCGAGCAGTACTTC. V and J are TRBV5-1 and TRBJ2-7, with 7 bases matching TRBD1. This CDR3 comprises 14 residues. V lost 3 bases and J lost 6; bases outside the gene matches: 9. Per germline, CDR1 SGHRS and CDR2 YFSETQ.

The V call is TRBV2, the J call TRBJ2-3; 8 bases agree with TRBD2. CDR3 length equals 14 residues. In germline, CDR1 is SNHLY, CDR2 FYNNEI. J lost 1 base, V lost 6 bases, and 3 bases had no gene match. CDR3 DNA: TGTGCCAGCAGAACTAGCGGACGCACAGATACGCAGTATTTT. This encodes CASRTSGRTDTQYF. The entire variable domain, with the rest obtained from reference TRBV2 and TRBJ2-3, is as follows: EPEVTQTPSHQVTQMGQEVILRCVPISNHLYFYWYRQILGQKVEFLVSFYNNEISEKSEIFDDQFSVERPDGSNFTLKIRSTKLEDSAMYFCASRTSGRTDTQYFGPGTRLTVL.

This rearrangement joins TRBV12-5 to TRBJ2-5, with D possibly TRBD1 on 6 matching bases. V lost 3 bases, J lost 5 bases, and 13 bases lay in between. The CDR3 is made up of 14 amino acids. Per the germline V gene, CDR1 is LGHNT and CDR2 is FRNRAP. CDR3 residues: CASGFAGARETQYF. CDR3 nucleotides: TGTGCTAGTGGTTTTGCAGGGGCACGGGAGACCCAGTACTTC.

The rearrangement links TRBV30 to TRBJ2-2; D ambiguous. The CDR3 spans 11 residues. With 1 base removed from V and 11 bases from J, the gap between germline ends came to 8 bases. CDR1 and CDR2 from the germline V gene are GTSNPN and SVGIG (reference sequence). CDR3 DNA sequence: TGTGCCTGGAGTGGACACGTAGAGCTGTTTTTT. As protein: CAWSGHVELFF.

The V gene is TRBV6-2 or TRBV6-3, the J gene TRBJ1-6; D is ambiguous. V shed 2 bases and J shed 12 bases, with 17 bases lying between them. This CDR3 spans 15 amino acids. Germline CDR1 MNHEY, CDR2 SVGEGT. CDR3 protein: CASSYASRVVLPLHF. Here the CDR3 DNA reads TGTGCCAGCAGTTACGCCTCCCGGGTCGTCCTACCCCTCCACTTT.

The chain has TRBV7-2 and TRBJ2-1; 9 nucleotides agree with TRBD2. Germline V gene sequence: CDR1 SGHTA, CDR2 FQGNSA. Trimming cost V 5 bases and J 8 bases; bases outside gene matches: 10. The CDR3 runs 15 residues. CDR3 DNA: TGTGCCAGCAGCAGTAGGGGACTAGCTCGGGATGAGCAGTTCTTC. Protein product: CASSSRGLARDEQFF.

The CDR3 region has the DNA TGCGCCAGCAGCTTGCCGACAGGCATGAACACTGAAGCTTTCTTT. Translated, it gives CASSLPTGMNTEAFF. The J gene is TRBJ1-1, the V gene TRBV5-1, with D tentatively TRBD1 (6 bases). This CDR3 has 15 residues. With 1 base removed from V and 0 bases from J, the gap between germline ends came to 10 bases. CDR1 SGHRS and CDR2 YFSETQ come from the germline V gene.

As to this clone: This specimen includes other DNA sequences encoding the same CDR3. The chain uses TRBV5-1 and TRBJ1-1; D is possibly TRBD1 (5 bases). V was trimmed by 2 bases and J by 1 base, leaving 6 bases between them. Per germline, CDR1 SGHRS and CDR2 YFSETQ. The CDR3 consists of 13 residues. The CDR3 spells CASSLGENTEAFF. The CDR3 DNA is TGCGCCAGCAGCTTAGGGGAGAACACTGAAGCTTTCTTT.

The CDR3 here is CASSQDRGQKQFF. CDR3 nucleotides: TGTGCCAGCAGCCAAGACAGGGGTCAGAAGCAGTTCTTC. The chain couples TRBV14 to TRBJ2-1; a weak D match, TRBD1 (6 bases). The CDR3 runs to 13 residues. CDR1 and CDR2 (germline): SGHDN, FVKESK. Trimming stripped 0 bases from V and 11 bases from J, with 11 bases between.

The chain uses TRBV6-5 and TRBJ1-2; the D is unclear. This CDR3 spans 14 amino acids. Deletions cut 5 bases from V and 1 base from J, with 11 bases between. Germline CDR1 MNHEY, CDR2 SVGAGI. The CDR3 DNA is TGTGCCAGCAGTCTTAATGGACTTAACTATGGCTACACCTTC. This encodes CASSLNGLNYGYTF.

V and J are TRBV30 and TRBJ1-5, with 10 nucleotides matching TRBD1. J was trimmed by 7 bases and V by 3 bases; bases with no gene match: 9. This CDR3 is 15 amino acids long. The germline V gene has CDR1 GTSNPN and CDR2 SVGIG (reference sequence). In nucleotides, the CDR3 is TGTGCCTGGAGAACCGGGACAGGGGAAATGCAGCCCCAGCATTTT. Its translation is CAWRTGTGEMQPQHF.

This rearrangement joins TRBV5-1 to TRBJ1-2, with TRBD1 matching over 8 bases. The CDR3 extends over 14 amino acids. Germline CDR1 is SGHRS and CDR2 is YFSETQ. Trimming at V came to 6 bases and at J to 2 bases, leaving 6 bases not matched to a gene. The CDR3 DNA sequence: TGCGCCAGCACCACGACAGGGGCAAACTATGGCTACACCTTC. Translated, it gives CASTTTGANYGYTF. Variable domain in full (rest from reference TRBV5-1 and TRBJ1-2): KAGVTQTPRYLIKTRGQQVTLSCSPISGHRSVSWYQQTPGQGLQFLFEYFSETQRNKGNFPGRFSGRQFSNSRSEMNVSTLELGDSALYLCASTTTGANYGYTFGSGTRLTVV.

The chain couples TRBV7-9 to TRBJ1-1; 7 bases are shared with TRBD1. CDR3 length: 13 residues. V shed 3 bases and J 6 bases; nucleotides not matched to a gene: 4. The germline gives CDR1 SEHNR, CDR2 FQNEAQ (reference sequence). The CDR3 reads CASSFSQGAEAFF. In DNA, the CDR3 is TGTGCCAGCAGCTTCTCTCAGGGGGCTGAAGCTTTCTTT.